This is a list of T cell receptor beta chains from one sample in a study of blood T cell repertoires in COVID-19. Here immunoSEQ multiplex PCR was the method, and the copy in TCRdb shows in-frame clones only, minus some. This sample has a few hundred thousand clones; 91% occur once, and the top ten carry 0.8% to 0.9%. Sequences were obtained from PBMCs or T cells enriched from blood (not recorded which). These receptors all come from a woman between 40 and 50 years old who had been exposed to COVID-19. Both conserved end residues are part of each CDR3. The D gene is left open where the match is weak. For some rows the clone size is stated as once, few or many, or as a class when expanded; others skip it.

J gene | D gene | clone size | V gene | CDR3 protein | CDR3 DNA
TRBJ2-7 | . | . | TRBV12-3/TRBV12-4 | CASSPGGYEQYF | TGTGCCAGCAGCCCCGGGGGATACGAGCAGTACTTC
TRBJ1-5 | . | . | TRBV6-6 | CASSYLPASNLKPQHF | TGTGCCAGCAGTTACTTGCCCGCGTCAAATTTGAAGCCCCAGCATTTT
TRBJ2-7 | TRBD1 | . | TRBV3-1/TRBV3-2 | CASSEAGTGGRVSSYEQYF | TGTGCCAGCAGCGAAGCCGGGACAGGGGGCCGCGTTAGCTCCTACGAGCAGTACTTC
TRBJ1-1 | TRBD1 | once | TRBV5-1 | CASCETGVLMNTEAFF | TGCGCCAGTTGCGAAACAGGGGTTCTTATGAACACTGAAGCTTTCTTT
TRBJ1-1 | . | . | TRBV2 | CASSRGVNTEAFF | TGTGCCAGCAGTCGCGGGGTGAACACTGAAGCTTTCTTT
TRBJ2-2 | . | few | TRBV7-2 | CASSFSTGELFF | TGTGCCAGCAGCTTCTCCACCGGGGAGCTGTTTTTT
TRBJ1-2 | . | . | TRBV29-1 | CSVDRVNYGYTF | TGCAGCGTTGACAGGGTAAACTATGGCTACACCTTC
TRBJ2-5 | . | . | TRBV7-9 | CASSFPGRQETQYF | TGTGCCAGCAGCTTTCCAGGCAGACAAGAGACCCAGTACTTC
TRBJ1-1 | . | . | TRBV29-1 | CSVETGPGGTEAFF | TGCAGCGTTGAAACGGGTCCTGGAGGCACTGAAGCTTTCTTT
TRBJ2-7 | TRBD1 | . | TRBV7-3 | CASSLEGTGPYEQYF | TGTGCCAGCAGCCTCGAGGGGACAGGGCCCTACGAGCAGTACTTC
TRBJ1-5 | . | . | TRBV3-1/TRBV3-2 | CASSQGGRGNQPQHF | TGTGCCAGCAGCCAAGGGGGCCGCGGCAATCAGCCCCAGCATTTT
TRBJ1-5 | TRBD1 | . | TRBV5-5 | CASSGGTGVNQPQHF | TGTGCCAGCAGCGGAGGGACAGGGGTCAATCAGCCCCAGCATTTT
TRBJ1-2 | . | few | TRBV24-1 | CATSDPAGQGYGYTF | TGTGCCACCAGTGATCCGGCGGGGCAGGGCTATGGCTACACCTTC
TRBJ1-3 | . | . | TRBV30 | CAWRVRAGGRGNTIYF | TGTGCCTGGCGCGTGCGTGCCGGAGGGAGAGGAAACACCATATATTTT
TRBJ2-7 | TRBD1 | once | TRBV19 | CASSTRQGISYEQYF | TGTGCCAGTAGCACCAGACAGGGGATAAGCTACGAGCAGTACTTC
TRBJ1-6 | TRBD1 | . | TRBV6-5 | CASRYRIGQGDSPLHF | TGTGCCAGCAGGTACCGAATTGGACAGGGAGATTCACCCCTCCACTTT
TRBJ2-1 | . | . | TRBV5-4 | CASSLPSQGSNEQFF | TGTGCCAGCAGCTTGCCGTCGCAGGGGTCCAATGAGCAGTTCTTC
TRBJ2-7 | TRBD1 | . | TRBV20-1 | CSASPRDRDSYEQYF | TGCAGTGCTAGTCCCCGGGACAGGGACAGTTACGAGCAGTACTTC
TRBJ2-3 | TRBD2 | once | TRBV2 | CASRGNSGGTDTQYF | TGTGCCAGCAGGGGGAATAGCGGGGGCACAGATACGCAGTATTTT
TRBJ2-5 | . | . | TRBV12-3/TRBV12-4 | CASSFIVAGTQYF | TGTGCCAGCAGTTTTATTGTGGCGGGGACCCAGTACTTC
TRBJ1-4 | . | . | TRBV19 | CASRGRGGEKLFF | TGTGCCAGTAGGGGGCGCGGGGGTGAAAAACTGTTTTTT
TRBJ2-7 | TRBD2 | . | TRBV12-3/TRBV12-4 | CASKLADRYEQYF | TGTGCCAGCAAACTAGCGGATAGGTACGAGCAGTACTTC
TRBJ2-7 | TRBD2 | . | TRBV9 | CASSSQVGGAYEQYF | TGTGCCAGCAGCTCACAAGTGGGGGGGGCCTACGAGCAGTACTTC
TRBJ1-1 | TRBD1 | . | TRBV7-9 | CASSLRQGGTEAFF | TGTGCCAGCAGCTTAAGACAGGGGGGGACTGAAGCTTTCTTT
TRBJ1-1 | . | . | TRBV30 | CAWRQGARTEAFF | TGTGCCTGGAGACAGGGAGCAAGGACTGAAGCTTTCTTT
TRBJ1-5 | . | . | TRBV5-8 | CASRATGEPQHF | TGTGCCAGCAGGGCAACCGGAGAGCCCCAGCATTTT
TRBJ2-7 | . | . | TRBV7-9 | CASSLGQDYEQYF | TGTGCCAGCAGCTTAGGACAGGACTACGAGCAGTACTTC
TRBJ1-1 | . | . | TRBV7-9 | CASSPGQMNTEAFF | TGTGCCAGCAGCCCCGGACAGATGAACACTGAAGCTTTCTTT
TRBJ2-2 | . | . | TRBV5-4 | CASSLLRTGELFF | TGTGCCAGCAGCCTACTCCGTACCGGGGAGCTGTTTTTT
TRBJ1-1 | . | . | TRBV7-3 | CASSLTHGTGAFF | TGTGCCAGCAGCTTAACGCACGGGACTGGAGCTTTCTTT
TRBJ1-2 | . | . | TRBV19 | CASSISDRKNYGYTF | TGTGCCAGTAGTATCAGTGACAGGAAAAACTATGGCTACACCTTC
TRBJ2-7 | . | . | TRBV24-1 | CATSVSGYEQYF | TGTGCCACCAGTGTTTCAGGGTACGAGCAGTACTTC
TRBJ2-7 | TRBD2 | . | TRBV5-4 | CASSRFSGDSYEQYF | TGTGCCAGCAGCCGTTTTAGCGGGGACTCCTACGAGCAGTACTTC
TRBJ2-1 | TRBD2 | . | TRBV2 | CASSGASGANNEQFF | TGTGCCAGCAGTGGGGCTAGCGGGGCCAACAATGAGCAGTTCTTC
TRBJ2-1 | TRBD2 | few | TRBV2 | CASRGFTSGDRNEQFF | TGTGCCAGCAGAGGGTTTACTAGCGGGGACCGCAATGAGCAGTTCTTC
TRBJ2-7 | . | . | TRBV5-1 | CASSLTGNYEQYF | TGCGCCAGCAGCCTAACGGGTAACTACGAGCAGTACTTC
TRBJ1-1 | TRBD1 | . | TRBV5-6 | CASSADRGTEAFF | TGTGCCAGCAGCGCGGACAGGGGAACTGAAGCTTTCTTT
TRBJ1-1 | . | . | TRBV14 | CASSHDRRNTEAFF | TGTGCCAGCAGCCATGACAGGAGGAACACTGAAGCTTTCTTT
TRBJ1-1 | TRBD1 | . | TRBV29-1 | CSVIGRGFLDTEAFF | TGCAGCGTTATAGGCAGGGGGTTCCTGGACACTGAAGCTTTCTTT
TRBJ2-1 | TRBD1 | . | TRBV2 | CASSLQGPNEQFF | TGTGCCAGCAGTCTACAGGGGCCAAATGAGCAGTTCTTC